Described below is a single T cell receptor (beta chain) sequence and its context. Its matching antigen is unknown. Deletions cut 6 bases from V and 7 bases from J, with 11 bases between. Germline CDR1 SGHDT, CDR2 YYEEEE. The length of the CDR3 is 13 residues. This sample is drawn from a study of T cell responses to AZD1222 COVID-19 vaccine. General observations from the study: Females made up more of the donors, who were largely white British, and clonal diversity may have come out too low.

Libraries were prepared by immunoSEQ multiplex PCR; TCRdb keeps only in-frame clonotypes and omits some of them. Of about 120,000 clones in the sample, roughly 90% were seen once. The genes are TRBV5-6 and TRBJ2-6; D call uncertain. Here the sequenced sample was peripheral blood, taken on day 0 of AZD1222 vaccination. This sequence was found in an adult in good health. This CDR3 reads CASTYGIANVLTF. For the CDR3, the DNA is TGTGCCAGCACCTATGGGATCGCCAACGTCCTGACTTTC.